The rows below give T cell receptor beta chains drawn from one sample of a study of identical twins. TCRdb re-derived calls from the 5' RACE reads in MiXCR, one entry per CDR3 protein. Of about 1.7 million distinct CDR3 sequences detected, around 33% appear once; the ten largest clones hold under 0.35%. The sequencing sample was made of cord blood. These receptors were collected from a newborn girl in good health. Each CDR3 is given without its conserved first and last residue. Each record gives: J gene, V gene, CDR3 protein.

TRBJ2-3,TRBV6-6,ASGVPGLRTDTQY
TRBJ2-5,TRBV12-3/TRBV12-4,ASSFRPSYQETQY
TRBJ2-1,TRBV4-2,ASSLLAIQF
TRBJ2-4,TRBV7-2,ASSLGNHLAKNIQY
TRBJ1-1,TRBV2,AGKDAAEAF
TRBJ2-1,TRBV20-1,SARGWRDIGNEQF
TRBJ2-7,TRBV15,ATSRGGTIKSYEQY
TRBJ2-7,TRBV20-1,SAPVDPYEQY
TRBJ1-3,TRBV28,ASSTRGGGNTIY
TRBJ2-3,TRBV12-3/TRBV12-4,ASSLGSRDTDTQY
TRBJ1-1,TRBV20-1,SARGYRGRDTEAF
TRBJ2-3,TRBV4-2,ASSQSGLAGEADTQY
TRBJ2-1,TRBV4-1,ASSQRLAGVIWEQF
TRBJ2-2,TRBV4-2,ASSHASSNTGELF
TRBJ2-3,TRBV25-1,ASRPAGTGSDTQY
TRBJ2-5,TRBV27,ASSIGGNHEQY
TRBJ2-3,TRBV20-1,SARRGTSGRAVFADTQY
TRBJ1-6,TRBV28,ASSPSGAYNSPLH
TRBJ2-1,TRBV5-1,ASSFLTRLDEQF
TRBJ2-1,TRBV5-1,ASSPGTFSYNEQF
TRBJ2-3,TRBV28,ASKGRRFTDTQY
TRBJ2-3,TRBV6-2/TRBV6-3,ASSYLRPGADTQY
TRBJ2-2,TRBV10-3,AISESLIGGGELF
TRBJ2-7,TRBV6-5,ASSYRPTGLYEQY
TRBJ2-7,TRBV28,ASSRQVGRGYEQY
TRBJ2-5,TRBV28,ASSYEVLETQY
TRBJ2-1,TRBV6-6,ASSPMGTSGSYNEQF
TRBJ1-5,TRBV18,ASSQNAGGNQPQH
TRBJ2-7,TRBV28,ASSPKGTRTLYEQY
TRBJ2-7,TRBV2,ASSGGTDPSYEQY
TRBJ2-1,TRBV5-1,ASSLVGLNQGEQF
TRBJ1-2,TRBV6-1,ASSEASRTGNYGYT
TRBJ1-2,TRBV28,ASCGSEGFYGYT
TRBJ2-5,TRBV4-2,ASRLAGGKNNEQY
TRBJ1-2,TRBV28,ASSDGQGARGYT
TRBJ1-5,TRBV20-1,SARRQPRWQPQH
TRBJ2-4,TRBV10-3,AISEYPPTGGGIQY
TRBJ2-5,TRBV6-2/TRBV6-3,ASSGQGWETQY
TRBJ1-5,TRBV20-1,SARKRNRGYNQPQH
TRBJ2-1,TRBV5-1,ASRLSVQGLNEQF
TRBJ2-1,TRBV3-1,AGSQGEAGANEQF
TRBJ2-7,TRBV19,ASSIPGHQDEQY
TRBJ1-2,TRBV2,ASSGDRHPGGYT
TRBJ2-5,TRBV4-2,ASGPSSEVWTQY